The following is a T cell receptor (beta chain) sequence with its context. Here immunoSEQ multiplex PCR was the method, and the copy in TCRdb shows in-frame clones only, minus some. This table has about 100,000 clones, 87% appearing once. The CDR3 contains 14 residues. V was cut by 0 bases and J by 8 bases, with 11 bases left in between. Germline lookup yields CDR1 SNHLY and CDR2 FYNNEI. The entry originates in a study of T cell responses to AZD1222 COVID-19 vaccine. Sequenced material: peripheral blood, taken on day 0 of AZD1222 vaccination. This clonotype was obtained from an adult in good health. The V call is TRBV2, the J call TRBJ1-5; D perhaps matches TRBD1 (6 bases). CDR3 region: CASSEAGTYKPQHF. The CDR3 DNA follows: TGTGCCAGCAGTGAAGCCGGGACATACAAGCCCCAGCATTTT.